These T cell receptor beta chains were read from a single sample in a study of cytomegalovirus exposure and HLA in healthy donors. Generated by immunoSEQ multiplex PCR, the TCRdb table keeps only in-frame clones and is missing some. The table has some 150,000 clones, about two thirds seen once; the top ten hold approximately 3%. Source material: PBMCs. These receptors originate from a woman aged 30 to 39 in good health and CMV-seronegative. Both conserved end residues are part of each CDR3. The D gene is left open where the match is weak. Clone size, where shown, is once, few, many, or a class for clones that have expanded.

CASSLLAGGSYGELFF,TGTGCCAGCAGCTTACTGGCGGGAGGCTCTTACGGGGAGCTGTTTTTT,-,TRBV7-2,TRBJ2-2,TRBD2
CASSLYRANEQFF,TGCGCCAGCAGCTTGTACAGGGCCAATGAGCAGTTCTTC,-,TRBV5-1,TRBJ2-1,-
CASLGRASEAFF,TGTGCCAGCCTGGGCAGGGCTTCTGAAGCTTTCTTT,once,TRBV2,TRBJ1-1,-
CASRLSGDRASYTF,TGTGCCAGCAGGCTCAGCGGGGACAGGGCCAGCTACACCTTC,-,TRBV2,TRBJ1-2,TRBD1
CASSVGSGGYNEQFF,TGTGCCAGCAGCGTCGGAAGCGGGGGTTACAATGAGCAGTTCTTC,-,TRBV7-6,TRBJ2-1,TRBD2
CASSYGNINSYEQYF,TGTGCCAGCAGTTACGGGAACATCAACTCCTACGAGCAGTACTTC,once,TRBV28,TRBJ2-7,-
CASSISESVAGDLVQPQHF,TGTGCCAGTAGTATAAGTGAGTCTGTCGCAGGGGATCTTGTTCAGCCCCAGCATTTT,few,TRBV19,TRBJ1-5,-
CASSEAGAGPYGYTF,TGTGCCAGCAGTGAAGCAGGTGCAGGGCCCTATGGCTACACCTTC,-,TRBV6-1,TRBJ1-2,-
CASRWGGRNTEAFF,TGTGCCAGCAGGTGGGGAGGGAGGAACACTGAAGCTTTCTTT,-,TRBV28,TRBJ1-1,-
CASSPRGDSGRNIQYF,TGCGCCAGCAGCCCTCGAGGGGATAGCGGGAGAAACATTCAGTACTTC,few,TRBV4-3,TRBJ2-4,TRBD2
CASSQDGSLAGGGWAQYF,TGTGCCAGCAGCCAAGACGGGAGTCTAGCGGGAGGAGGTTGGGCCCAGTACTTC,-,TRBV4-2,TRBJ2-5,TRBD2
CASSLTRGTVSYEQYF,TGTGCCAGCAGTTTAACTCGCGGGACGGTCTCCTACGAGCAGTACTTC,-,TRBV4-2,TRBJ2-7,-
CASSDRITGELFF,TGTGCCAGCAGTGATAGAATTACCGGGGAGCTGTTTTTT,-,TRBV27,TRBJ2-2,-
CASERDGANVLTF,TGTGCCAGCGAACGGGATGGGGCCAACGTCCTGACTTTC,-,TRBV2,TRBJ2-6,-
CASSPQQGENQPQHF,TGTGCCAGCTCACCACAACAGGGGGAGAACCAGCCCCAGCATTTT,once,TRBV18,TRBJ1-5,TRBD1
CASSQSQGDTEAFF,TGCGCCAGCAGTCAGTCGCAGGGGGACACTGAAGCTTTCTTT,-,TRBV23-1,TRBJ1-1,TRBD1
CAIKWDSLTEAFF,TGTGCCATCAAGTGGGACAGCCTCACTGAAGCTTTCTTT,-,TRBV10-3,TRBJ1-1,TRBD1
CASSEALTGGNQPQHF,TGTGCCAGCAGTGAAGCGCTAACGGGGGGCAATCAGCCCCAGCATTTT,-,TRBV2,TRBJ1-5,-
CAIRGLSPGQGVDEQYF,TGTGCCATCCGGGGGTTATCCCCGGGACAGGGTGTCGACGAGCAGTACTTC,-,TRBV10-3,TRBJ2-7,TRBD1
CASSSAEGNTEAFF,TGTGCCAGCAGTTCAGCGGAAGGGAACACTGAAGCTTTCTTT,few,TRBV6-6,TRBJ1-1,-
CASSWTSSSYNEQFF,TGCGCCAGCAGTTGGACTAGCAGCTCCTACAATGAGCAGTTCTTC,-,TRBV4-3,TRBJ2-1,TRBD2
CASSWTSGPSYEQYF,TGTGCCAGCAGCTGGACTAGCGGCCCTTCCTACGAGCAGTACTTC,-,TRBV7-2,TRBJ2-7,TRBD2
CASRSTGWTYEQYF,TGTGCCAGCAGATCGACAGGGTGGACCTACGAGCAGTACTTC,-,TRBV6-5,TRBJ2-7,TRBD1